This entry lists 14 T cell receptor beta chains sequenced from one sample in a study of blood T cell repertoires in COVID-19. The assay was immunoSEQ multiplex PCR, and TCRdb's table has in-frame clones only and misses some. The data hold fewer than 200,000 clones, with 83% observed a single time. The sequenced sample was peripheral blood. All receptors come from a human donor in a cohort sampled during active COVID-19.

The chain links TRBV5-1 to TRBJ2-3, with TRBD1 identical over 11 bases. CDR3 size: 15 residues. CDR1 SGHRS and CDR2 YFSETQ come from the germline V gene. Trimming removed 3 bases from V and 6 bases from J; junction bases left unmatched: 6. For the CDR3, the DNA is TGCGCCAGCAGCTACCCGGGACAGGGGGGCGATACGCAGTATTTT. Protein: CASSYPGQGGDTQYF.

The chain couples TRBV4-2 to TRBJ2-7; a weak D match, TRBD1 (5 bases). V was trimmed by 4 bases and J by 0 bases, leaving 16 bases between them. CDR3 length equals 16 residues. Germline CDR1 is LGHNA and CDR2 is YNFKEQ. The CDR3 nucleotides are TGTGCCAGCAGCCCATACAGGCCAAGTAGCTCCTACGAGCAGTACTTC. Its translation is CASSPYRPSSSYEQYF.

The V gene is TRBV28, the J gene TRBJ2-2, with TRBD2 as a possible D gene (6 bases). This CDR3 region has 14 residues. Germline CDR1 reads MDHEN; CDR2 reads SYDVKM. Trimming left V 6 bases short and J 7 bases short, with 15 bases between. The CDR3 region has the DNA TGTGCCAGCAGGTTTGGGGGGAAAATCGGGGAGCTGTTTTTT. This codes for CASRFGGKIGELFF.

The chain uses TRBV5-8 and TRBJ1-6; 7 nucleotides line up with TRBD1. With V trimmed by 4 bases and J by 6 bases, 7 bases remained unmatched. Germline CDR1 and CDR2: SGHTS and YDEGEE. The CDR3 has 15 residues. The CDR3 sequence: CASSGTGTVNSPLHF. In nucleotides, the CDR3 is TGTGCCAGCAGCGGAACCGGGACAGTTAATTCACCCCTCCACTTT.

CDR3 loop: CASSLSTSSFPGELFF. CDR3 in DNA: TGTGCCAGCAGCCTTTCGACTAGCTCTTTTCCCGGGGAGCTGTTTTTT. J is TRBJ2-2 and V is TRBV5-4; 7 bases map to TRBD2. Looked up from germline, CDR1 is SGHNT and CDR2 is YYREEE (reference sequence). Trimming at V came to 4 bases and at J to 6 bases, leaving 12 bases not matched to a gene. CDR3 length: 16 amino acids.

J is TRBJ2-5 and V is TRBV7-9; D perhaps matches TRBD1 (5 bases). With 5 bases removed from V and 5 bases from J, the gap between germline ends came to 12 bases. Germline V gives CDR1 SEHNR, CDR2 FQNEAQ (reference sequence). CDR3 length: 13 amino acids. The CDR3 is CASSPQGKETQYF. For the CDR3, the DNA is TGTGCCAGCAGCCCCCAGGGTAAGGAGACCCAGTACTTC. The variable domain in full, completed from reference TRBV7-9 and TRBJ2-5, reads DTGVSQNPRHKITKRGQNVTFRCDPISEHNRLYWYRQTLGQGPEFLTYFQNEAQLEKSRLLSDRFSAERPKGSFSTLEIQRTEQGDSAMYLCASSPQGKETQYFGPGTRLLVL.

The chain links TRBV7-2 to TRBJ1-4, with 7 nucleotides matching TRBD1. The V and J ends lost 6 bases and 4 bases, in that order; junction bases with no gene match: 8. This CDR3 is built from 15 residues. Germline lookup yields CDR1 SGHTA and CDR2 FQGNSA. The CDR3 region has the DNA TGTGCCAGCAGACTACAGGGGCAGGGTAATGAAAAACTGTTTTTT. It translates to CASRLQGQGNEKLFF. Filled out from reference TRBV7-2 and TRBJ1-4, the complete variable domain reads GAGVSQSPSNKVTEKGKDVELRCDPISGHTALYWYRQSLGQGLEFLIYFQGNSAPDKSGLPSDRFSAERTGGSVSTLTIQRTQQEDSAVYLCASRLQGQGNEKLFFGSGTQLSVL.

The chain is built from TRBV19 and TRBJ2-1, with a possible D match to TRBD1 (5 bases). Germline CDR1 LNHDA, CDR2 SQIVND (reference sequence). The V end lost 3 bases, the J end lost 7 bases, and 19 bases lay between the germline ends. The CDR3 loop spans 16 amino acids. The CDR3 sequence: CASSIRSGLFGNEQFF. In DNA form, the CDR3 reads TGTGCCAGTAGTATTAGGTCAGGGCTTTTCGGAAATGAGCAGTTCTTC.

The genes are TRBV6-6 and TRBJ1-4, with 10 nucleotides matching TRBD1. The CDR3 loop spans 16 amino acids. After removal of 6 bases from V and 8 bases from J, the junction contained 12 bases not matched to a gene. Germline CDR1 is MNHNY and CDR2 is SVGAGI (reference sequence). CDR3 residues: CASRPGQGVTEEKLFF. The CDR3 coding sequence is TGTGCCAGCAGACCCGGACAGGGGGTAACTGAGGAAAAACTGTTTTTT.

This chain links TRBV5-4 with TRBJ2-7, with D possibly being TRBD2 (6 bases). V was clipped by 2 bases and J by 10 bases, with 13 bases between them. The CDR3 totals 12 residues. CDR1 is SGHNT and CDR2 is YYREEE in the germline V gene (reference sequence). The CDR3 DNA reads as TGTGCCAGCAGCTTCGGGGGTGGTCCCCAGTACTTC. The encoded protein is CASSFGGGPQYF.

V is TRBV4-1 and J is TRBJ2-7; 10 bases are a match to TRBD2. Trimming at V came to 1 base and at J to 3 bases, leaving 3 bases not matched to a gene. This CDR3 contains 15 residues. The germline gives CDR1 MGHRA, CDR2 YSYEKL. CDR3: CASSQAGTSDYEQYF. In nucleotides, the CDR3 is TGCGCCAGCAGCCAAGCCGGGACTAGCGACTACGAGCAGTACTTC.

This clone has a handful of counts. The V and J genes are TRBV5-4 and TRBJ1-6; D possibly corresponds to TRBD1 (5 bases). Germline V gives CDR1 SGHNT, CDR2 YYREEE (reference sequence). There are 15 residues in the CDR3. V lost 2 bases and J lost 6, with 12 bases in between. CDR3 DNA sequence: TGTGCCAGCAGCTTCACGCAGGGCTCTAATTCACCCCTCCACTTT. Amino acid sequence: CASSFTQGSNSPLHF. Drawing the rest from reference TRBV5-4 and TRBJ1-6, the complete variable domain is ETGVTQSPTHLIKTRGQQVTLRCSSQSGHNTVSWYQQALGQGPQFIFQYYREEENGRGNFPPRFSGLQFPNYSSELNVNALELDDSALYLCASSFTQGSNSPLHFGNGTRLTVT.

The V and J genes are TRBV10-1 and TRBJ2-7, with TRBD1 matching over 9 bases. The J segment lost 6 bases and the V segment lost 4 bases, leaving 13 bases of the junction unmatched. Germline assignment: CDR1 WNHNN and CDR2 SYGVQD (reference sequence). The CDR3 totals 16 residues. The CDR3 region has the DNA TGCGCCAGCAGTGGTGGACAGGGGCAGGGCTACTTCGAGCAGTACTTC. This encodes CASSGGQGQGYFEQYF.

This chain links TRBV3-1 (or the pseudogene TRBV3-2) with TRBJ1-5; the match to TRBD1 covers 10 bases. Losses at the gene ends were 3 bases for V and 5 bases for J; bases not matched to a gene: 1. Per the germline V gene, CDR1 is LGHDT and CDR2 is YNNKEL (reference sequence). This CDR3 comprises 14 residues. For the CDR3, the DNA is TGTGCCAGCAGCCAGGGACAGGGGTATCAGCCCCAGCATTTT. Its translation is CASSQGQGYQPQHF.